This T cell receptor (beta chain) was observed in a study of blood T cell repertoires in COVID-19. Study as a whole: Italy, Spain and the United States were the sources of the convalescent and acute COVID-19 samples. Sample material is recorded as cDNA or gDNA derived from T cells, B-cell-depleted T cells, or PBMCs.

Produced via immunoSEQ multiplex PCR; TCRdb's table is partial and in-frame only. The sample contains 250,000 or so clones, around 87% of which appear only once. Trimming took off 7 bases at V and 2 bases at J, with 12 bases between the two ends. Germline V gives CDR1 SNHLY, CDR2 FYNNEI. The CDR3 sequence is 13 residues long. This receptor was identified in a woman aged 60-75 years with COVID-19, enrolled during active disease. The sequencing input was peripheral blood. The J gene is TRBJ2-7, the V gene TRBV2; maybe TRBD1 (6 bases). CDR3 coding DNA: TGTGCCAGCAATAGGGACACGGCCTACGAGCAGTACTTC. Amino acids: CASNRDTAYEQYF.